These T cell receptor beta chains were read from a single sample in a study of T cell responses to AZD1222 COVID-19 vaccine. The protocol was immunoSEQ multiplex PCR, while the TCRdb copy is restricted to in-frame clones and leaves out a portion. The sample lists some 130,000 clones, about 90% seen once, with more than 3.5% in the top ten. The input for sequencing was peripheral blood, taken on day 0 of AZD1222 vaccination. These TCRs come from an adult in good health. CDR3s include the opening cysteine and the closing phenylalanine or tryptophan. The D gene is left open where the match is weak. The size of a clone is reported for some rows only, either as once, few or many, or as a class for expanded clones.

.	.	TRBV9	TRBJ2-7	TGTGCCAGCAGCGTATTGGCCTCCCTGGGCTACGAGCAGTACTTC	CASSVLASLGYEQYF
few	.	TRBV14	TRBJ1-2	TGTGCCAGCAGCCAATTGGGTGGCTACACCTTC	CASSQLGGYTF
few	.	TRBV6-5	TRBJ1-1	TGTGCCAGCAGAGCCAGGGGTTGGGCTTTCTTT	CASRARGWAFF
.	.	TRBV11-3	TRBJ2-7	TGTGCCAGCAGCGGAGATACCTACGAGCAGTACTTC	CASSGDTYEQYF
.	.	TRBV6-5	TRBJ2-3	TGTGCCAGGCCGGGACCGACCGATACCACAGATACGCAGTATTTT	CARPGPTDTTDTQYF
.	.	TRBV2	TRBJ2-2	TGTGCCAGCAGTGAACTGGGCATTCAGGCCGGGGAGCTGTTTTTT	CASSELGIQAGELFF
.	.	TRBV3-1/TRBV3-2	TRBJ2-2	TGTGCCAGCACTCCAAGGGCGGTGGGCGCCGGGGAGCTGTTTTTT	CASTPRAVGAGELFF
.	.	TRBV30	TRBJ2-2	TGTGCCTGGAGTGTAGGAGGGACCGGGGAGCTGTTTTTT	CAWSVGGTGELFF
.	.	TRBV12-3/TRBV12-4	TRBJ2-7	TGTGCCAGCAGTTTGCCAGGGGTCCTGTACTTC	CASSLPGVLYF
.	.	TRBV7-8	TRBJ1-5	TGTGCCAGCAGCTTCTACGGGAATCAGCCCCAGCATTTT	CASSFYGNQPQHF
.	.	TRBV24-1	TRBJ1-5	TGTGCCACCAGTCCCGAGTATAGCAATCAGCCCCAGCATTTT	CATSPEYSNQPQHF
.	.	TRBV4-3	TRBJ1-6	TGCGCCAGCAGCCAAGATCGGCCAGGGCCAACACGTTATTCACCCCTCCACTTT	CASSQDRPGPTRYSPLHF
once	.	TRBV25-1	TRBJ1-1	TGTGCCAGCAGCAATACAGGGAGGGGAGAAGCTTTCTTT	CASSNTGRGEAFF
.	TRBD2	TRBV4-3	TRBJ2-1	TGCGCCAGCAGCCACGAGCTAGGACTAGCGGGAGGGAACAATGAGCAGTTCTTC	CASSHELGLAGGNNEQFF
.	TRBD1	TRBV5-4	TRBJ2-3	TGTGCCAGCAGCTTCGAGAACCGTAGGGGGCCAAGCACAGATACGCAGTATTTT	CASSFENRRGPSTDTQYF
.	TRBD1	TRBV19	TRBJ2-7	TGTGCCAGTAGTTTACGGGACAGGGTCATCGGGCAGTACTTC	CASSLRDRVIGQYF
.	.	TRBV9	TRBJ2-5	TGTGCCAGCAGCGTAGGAGGGGGGCGGAGTGAGACCCAGTACTTC	CASSVGGGRSETQYF
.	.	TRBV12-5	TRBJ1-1	TGTGCTAGTGGTTTGGGGGGGACTGAAGCTTTCTTT	CASGLGGTEAFF
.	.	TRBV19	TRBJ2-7	TGTGCCAGTAGTGCAACGGTCGGCTACGAGCAGTACTTC	CASSATVGYEQYF
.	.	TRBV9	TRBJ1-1	TGTGCCAGCAGCGCCGGGGGGAGGACTGAAGCTTTCTTT	CASSAGGRTEAFF
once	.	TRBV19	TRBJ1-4	TGTGCCAGTAGTATAACTAATGAAAAACTGTTTTTT	CASSITNEKLFF
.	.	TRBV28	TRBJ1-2	TGTGCCAGCAGTCCCCAGACCTCAGGTTATGGCTACACCTTC	CASSPQTSGYGYTF
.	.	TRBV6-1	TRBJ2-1	TGTGCCAGCAGTGATGCTCCTGGGACCCTCAATGAGCAGTTCTTC	CASSDAPGTLNEQFF
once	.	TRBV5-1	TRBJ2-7	TGCGCCAGCAGCCCGCAGGGGGGACCCTACGAGCAGTACTTC	CASSPQGGPYEQYF
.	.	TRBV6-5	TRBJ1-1	TGTGCCAGCAGGGTCACGGGATCGGCCACTGAAGCTTTCTTT	CASRVTGSATEAFF
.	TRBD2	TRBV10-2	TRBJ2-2	TGCGCCAGCATGATTAGCGGGAGAACCGGGGAGCTGTTTTTT	CASMISGRTGELFF
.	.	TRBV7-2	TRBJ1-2	TGTGCCAGCAGCGTCCAGGGGCGGGCTGGCTACACCTTC	CASSVQGRAGYTF
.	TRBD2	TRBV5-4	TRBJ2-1	TGTGCCAGCAGCGGGGGGGGAGAGGCCTACAATGAGCAGTTCTTC	CASSGGGEAYNEQFF
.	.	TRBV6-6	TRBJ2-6	TGTGCCAGCAGTTACGGGGGACCTGGGGCCAACGTCCTGACTTTC	CASSYGGPGANVLTF
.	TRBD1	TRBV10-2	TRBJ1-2	TGCGCCAGCCGGACAGGGTTGGTTGGCTACACCTTC	CASRTGLVGYTF
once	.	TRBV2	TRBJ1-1	TGTGCCAGCAGTGCAGTGACGAACACTGAAGCTTTCTTT	CASSAVTNTEAFF
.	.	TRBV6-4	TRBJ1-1	TGTGCCAGCAGTGCACAGTTGAACACTGAAGCTTTCTTT	CASSAQLNTEAFF
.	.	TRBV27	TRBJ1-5	TGTGCCAGCAGGAGGACGGAAAATAATCAGCCCCAGCATTTT	CASRRTENNQPQHF
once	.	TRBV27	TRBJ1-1	TGTGCCAGCAGTTTTATTGCGGGCGGCTACACTGAAGCTTTCTTT	CASSFIAGGYTEAFF
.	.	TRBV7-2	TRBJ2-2	TGTGCCAGCAGCACGCCCAAAACCGGGGAGCTGTTTTTT	CASSTPKTGELFF
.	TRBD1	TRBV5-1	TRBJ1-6	TGCGCCAGCAGCTTCCGGACAGGGAGCGGCTCACCCCTCCACTTT	CASSFRTGSGSPLHF
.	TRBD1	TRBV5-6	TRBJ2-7	TGTGCCAGCAGCTTGGCCGGGACAGGACTTTACGAGCAGTACTTC	CASSLAGTGLYEQYF
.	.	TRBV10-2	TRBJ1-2	TGCGCCAGCAGTGAGTCGATTACTCATGGCTACACCTTC	CASSESITHGYTF
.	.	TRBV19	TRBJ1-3	TGTGCCAGTAGTACCGGGACGCAGAGCTCTGGAAACACCATATATTTT	CASSTGTQSSGNTIYF
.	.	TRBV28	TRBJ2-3	TGTGCCAGCAGTTTGGAAGGGGGTACGCAGTATTTT	CASSLEGGTQYF
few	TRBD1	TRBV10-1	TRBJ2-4	TGCGCCAGCAGTGACCGACAGGGGAGCAGGAACATTCAGTACTTC	CASSDRQGSRNIQYF
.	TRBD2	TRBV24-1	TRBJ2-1	TGTGCCACCAGGAGAGGACTAGCGGGACCTCGGGGCGATGAGCAGTTCTTC	CATRRGLAGPRGDEQFF
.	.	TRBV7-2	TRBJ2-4	TGTGCCAGCAGCTTAGGAGTTTCAGGTCGGGCCAAAAACATTCAGTACTTC	CASSLGVSGRAKNIQYF
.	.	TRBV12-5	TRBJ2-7	TGTGCTAGTGGTTTGACACCCGCCAGCTCCTACGAGCAGTACTTC	CASGLTPASSYEQYF
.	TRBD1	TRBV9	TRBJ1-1	TGTGCCAGCAGCGTACGATCGGGACAGCTGAACACTGAAGCTTTCTTT	CASSVRSGQLNTEAFF